The 10 T cell receptor beta chains below all came from one sample that was sequenced in a study of T-cell reconstitution after alpha-beta-depleted transplantation in children. Molecular barcoding with unique molecular identifiers was used for the TCRbeta library. One entry per CDR3 protein results from TCRdb running MiXCR on the PCR reads. Of 350,000 to 400,000 distinct CDR3 sequences in the sample, roughly 22% were seen once. Sequencing used PBMCs from the stem cell graft donor, obtained from the stem cell graft. These receptors were obtained from a human donor who donated a stem cell graft to a child with acute myeloid leukemia.

The J gene is TRBJ2-1, the V gene TRBV28; 8 nucleotides match TRBD1. With 1 base clipped from V and 1 base from J, the junction kept 0 bases outside the gene matches. CDR3 length: 15 residues. Germline CDR1 and CDR2: MDHEN and SYDVKM. CDR3 sequence reads: CASSLYRGSYNEQFF. CDR3 sequence (DNA): TGTGCCAGCAGTTTATACAGGGGGTCCTACAATGAGCAGTTCTTC.

This clonotype was counted many times. The genes are TRBV4-3 and TRBJ2-6; D is possibly TRBD2 (5 bases). CDR1 and CDR2 (germline): LGHNA, YSLEER. V was clipped by 4 bases and J by 0 bases, with 10 bases between them. The CDR3 is 16 residues long. DNA for the CDR3: TGCGCCAGCAGCCCGGGATTCGGCTCTGGGGCCAACGTCCTGACTTTC. Translating it yields CASSPGFGSGANVLTF.

V and J are TRBV5-1 and TRBJ2-7; 7 nucleotides agree with TRBD1. J gave up 2 bases and V 7 bases, and 9 bases lay outside the gene matches. Per germline, CDR1 SGHRS and CDR2 YFSETQ. The CDR3 sequence is 14 residues long. CDR3 protein: CASASQGSAYEQYF. The CDR3, as DNA: TGCGCCAGCGCATCACAGGGGTCAGCCTACGAGCAGTACTTC.

This clonotype was recorded a few times. V is TRBV28 and J is TRBJ2-1; D uncertain. Germline V gene lookup returns CDR1 MDHEN and CDR2 SYDVKM. V was cut by 5 bases and J by 6 bases, with 11 bases left in between. This CDR3 contains 13 residues. The CDR3 region has the DNA TGTGCCAGCAGTCGAATCTGGATCAATGAGCAGTTCTTC. Translation: CASSRIWINEQFF.

This clonotype was observed a handful of times. V is TRBV20-1 and J is TRBJ1-5; D remains unclear. V lost 6 bases and J lost 3, with 21 bases in between. Germline V lookup: CDR1 DFQATT, CDR2 SNEGSKA (reference sequence). This CDR3 contains 16 residues. For the CDR3, the DNA is TGCAGTGCCCCCGATTCGGGGATCGGGAACAATCAGCCCCAGCATTTT. The encoded protein is CSAPDSGIGNNQPQHF.

J is TRBJ2-5 and V is TRBV20-1, with D unresolved. Per the germline V gene, CDR1 is DFQATT and CDR2 is SNEGSKA (reference sequence). This CDR3 comprises 13 residues. The V gene lost 3 bases and the J gene lost 2 bases, with 10 bases spanning the gap. CDR3 protein: CSASGPEQETQYF. The CDR3 DNA is TGCAGTGCTAGTGGCCCGGAACAAGAGACCCAGTACTTC.

The chain joins TRBV10-3 to TRBJ2-7; possible D gene TRBD1, 6 bases. The V end was cut by 2 bases, the J end by 3 bases, with 11 bases between. Germline V gene sequence: CDR1 ENHRY, CDR2 SYGVKD. This CDR3 comprises 14 residues. The CDR3 is CAISEPTGYYEQYF. In DNA form, the CDR3 reads TGTGCCATCAGTGAGCCCACAGGGTACTACGAGCAGTACTTC.

A word on this clonotype: Given the absence of the conserved phenylalanine or tryptophan at the CDR3 end, a read error is likely. The rearrangement uses TRBV6-2 or TRBV6-3 and TRBJ2-1; 7 bases match TRBD2. The CDR3 runs 17 residues. Germline V gene data show CDR1 as MNHEY and CDR2 as SVGEGT. The V segment lost 6 bases and the J segment 0 bases; nucleotides outside the gene matches: 11. The CDR3 sequence: CASSYVASGYSYNEQFL. CDR3 nucleotide sequence: TGTGCCAGCAGCTACGTGGCTAGCGGTTACTCCTACAATGAGCAGTTCCTC.

In its sample, this clonotype was seen a few times. This chain links TRBV2 with TRBJ1-1; 8 bases fit TRBD1. The CDR3 is made up of 15 amino acids. V lost 11 bases and J lost 0; bases outside the gene matches: 11. Germline CDR1 reads SNHLY; CDR2 reads FYNNEI. CDR3: CAGHRGFGLNTEAFF. The CDR3 region has the DNA TGTGCCGGACACAGGGGGTTTGGGCTGAACACTGAAGCTTTCTTT.

This clonotype was detected many times. This chain connects TRBV6-5 to TRBJ2-7; 9 bases agree with TRBD1. Germline assignment: CDR1 MNHEY and CDR2 SVGAGI. Losses at the gene ends were 2 bases for V and 2 bases for J; bases not matched to a gene: 10. The CDR3 spans 17 residues. The CDR3 DNA reads as TGTGCCAGCAGTTACGCTCCACAGGGGGCAATCCCCTACGAGCAGTACTTC. Its translation: CASSYAPQGAIPYEQYF.